This section outlines one T cell receptor (beta chain) sequence together with its context. The junction had 12 bases not matched to a gene; V was cut back by 0 bases and J by 5 bases. The germline gives CDR1 LGHNA, CDR2 YNFKEQ. This CDR3 has 17 residues. This table comes from immunoSEQ multiplex PCR, and its TCRdb copy is limited to in-frame clones, with some not included. Counted here are hundreds of thousands of clones, roughly 88% occurring once; the ten biggest clones make up about 0.01%. The source of the sample is a study of shared T cell receptors in the human thymus. This sample also belongs to another study, concerning human thymus T cells. Per that paper: Related research described strongly overlapping thymic repertoires in unrelated people.

Sequencing input: thymocytes. The TCR was taken from a boy younger than two with a congenital heart defect. The V gene is TRBV4-2, the J gene TRBJ2-5; 7 bases fit TRBD2. The DNA for the CDR3 is TGTGCCAGCAGCCAAGAGGCTAGCGGAGGACTTGGTGAGACCCAGTACTTC. Translating it yields CASSQEASGGLGETQYF.